This TCR beta chain originates from a study of beta chain features in type 1 diabetes. This clone has a handful of counts. Each of the CD4+ naive, central memory, regulatory and stem cell-like memory populations was sorted via CD45RO/CCR7/CD25/CD127/CD95/CD27. Post-sort purity exceeded 98% for all sorted populations. Between the trimmed V and J ends, which lost 5 bases and 5 bases, there was a span of 25 bases. The CDR3 extends over 18 amino acids. Germline CDR1 reads SGHTA; CDR2 reads FQGTGA. Of the isolated RNA, all was reverse transcribed, and so the sequenced material was expressed TCRB transcripts. The protocol was immunoSEQ multiplex PCR, while the TCRdb copy is restricted to in-frame clones and leaves out a portion. The profile shows about 620,000 clones, roughly 15% of them singletons.

The sequencing input was naive CD4+ T cells from blood. The sequence derives from a man aged 18 to 29 in good health. The chain employs TRBV7-3 and TRBJ2-1, with D maybe TRBD1 (6 bases). The CDR3 region has the DNA TGTGCCAGCAGCCGAACAGATTCACAGGGTAGGAGGAACAATGAGCAGTTCTTC. It yields the protein CASSRTDSQGRRNNEQFF.